This T cell receptor (beta chain) derives from a study of blood T cell repertoires in COVID-19. As for the study in general: The origin of the acute and convalescent COVID-19 samples was the United States, Italy and Spain. In each case, the material was cDNA or gDNA derived from T cells, B-cell-depleted T cells, or PBMCs.

J was trimmed by 4 bases and V by 4 bases; bases with no gene match: 12. Per germline, CDR1 SGHTA and CDR2 FQGNSA. CDR3 length: 17 amino acids. TCRdb's copy holds only in-frame clones and misses some; the assay was immunoSEQ multiplex PCR. The top ten clones hold approximately 5.1% of a sample with some 230,000 clones, roughly 80% of them seen once. This chain joins TRBV7-2 and TRBJ2-3, with 9 nucleotides matching TRBD2. The sequence derives from an older woman who had recovered from COVID-19. The sample consisted of peripheral blood. Here the CDR3 DNA reads TGTGCCAGCAGCTCCCGTCGTCGGGTAGCGGGGGCAGATACGCAGTATTTT. Amino acid sequence: CASSSRRRVAGADTQYF. The full variable domain, rest sourced from reference TRBV7-2 and TRBJ2-3, is GAGVSQSPSNKVTEKGKDVELRCDPISGHTALYWYRQSLGQGLEFLIYFQGNSAPDKSGLPSDRFSAERTGGSVSTLTIQRTQQEDSAVYLCASSSRRRVAGADTQYFGPGTRLTVL.